This TCR beta chain was recovered during a study of vaccination and CD4 T cells after COVID-19. On the study more broadly: Overlapping spike peptides from SARS-CoV-2, HCoV-NL63, HCoV-OC43 and HCoV-229E served to stimulate the cells.

Germline CDR1 reads GTSNPN; CDR2 reads SVGIG (reference sequence). The CDR3 is 15 residues long. V was shortened by 2 bases and J by 0 bases, with 11 bases between the two germline ends. Oncomine TCR Beta short-read sequencing was applied to DNA from cultured CD4+ T cells. From the PCR reads, TCRdb called clonotypes with MiXCR, one entry per CDR3 protein. The repertoire consists of over 10,000 distinct CDR3 sequences, with under 60% occurring once and the leading ten covering less than 15%. On this clonotype itself: Its specificity is not known.

Stated treatment: roughly 10-day PBMC culture with coronavirus spike peptide pools or control peptides (ViraFEST assay). The specimen was CD4+ T cells from blood, cultured in vitro. The gene calls are TRBV30 and TRBJ1-5; D is possibly TRBD1 (6 bases). This clonotype originated in a human donor who had recovered from COVID-19. The CDR3 DNA reads as TGTGCCTGGAGTCGGACAGCTAATAGCAATCAGCCCCAGCATTTT. Translation gives CAWSRTANSNQPQHF.